This record looks at one T cell receptor beta chain sequence and its context. Its target is unknown. This sample was taken from a study of blood T cells in healthy people across ages. The CDR3 is 14 amino acids. Germline CDR1 SGHAT, CDR2 FQNNGV. Between the trimmed V and J ends, which lost 0 bases and 6 bases, there was a span of 9 bases. Study results and limitations: Roughly linear age-related decline in beta diversity appeared, significant by age around 38.

Together with a sample-barcoded 5' primer, a J-beta primer mix was included in a second PCR lasting about 6 to 11 cycles. TCRdb itself ran the 5' RACE reads through MiXCR, one entry per CDR3 protein. The repertoire holds roughly 800,000 distinct CDR3 sequences, approximately 24% seen once, with about 2.9% in the top ten. This same sample was also taken into another study, of T cells of mothers and their children.

V and J are TRBV11-2 and TRBJ2-1; D ambiguous. Sequences were obtained from blood. The TCR originated in a boy aged 10-17 years in good health. The CDR3 region has the DNA TGTGCCAGCAGCTTAGATCCTCAGATCAATGAGCAGTTCTTC. Translated, it gives CASSLDPQINEQFF.